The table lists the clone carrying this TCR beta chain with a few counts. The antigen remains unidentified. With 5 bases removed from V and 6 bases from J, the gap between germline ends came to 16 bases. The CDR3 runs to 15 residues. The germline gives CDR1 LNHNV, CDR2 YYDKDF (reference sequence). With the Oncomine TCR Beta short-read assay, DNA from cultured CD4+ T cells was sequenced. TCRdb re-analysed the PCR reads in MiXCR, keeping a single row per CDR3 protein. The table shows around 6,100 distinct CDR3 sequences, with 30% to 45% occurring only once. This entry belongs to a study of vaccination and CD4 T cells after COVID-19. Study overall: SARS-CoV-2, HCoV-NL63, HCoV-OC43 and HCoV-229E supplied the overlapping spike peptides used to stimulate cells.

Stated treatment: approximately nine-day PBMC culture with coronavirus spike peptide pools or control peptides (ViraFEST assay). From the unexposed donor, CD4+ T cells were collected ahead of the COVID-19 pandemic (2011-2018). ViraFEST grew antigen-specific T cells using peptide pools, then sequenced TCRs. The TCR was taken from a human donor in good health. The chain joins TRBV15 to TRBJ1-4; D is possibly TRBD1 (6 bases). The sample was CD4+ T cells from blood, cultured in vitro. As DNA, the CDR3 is TGTGCCACCAGCGCCTCGGGGGCATTTGATGAAAAACTGTTTTTT. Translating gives CATSASGAFDEKLFF.